The source of this T cell receptor (beta chain) is a study of blood T cells in healthy people across ages. The use of a sample-barcoded 5' primer and a J-beta primer mix characterized a second PCR of roughly 7 to 12 cycles. Via MiXCR, TCRdb re-called the 5' RACE reads, giving one row per CDR3 protein. The sample lists about 1.8 million distinct CDR3 sequences; around half were seen once. This CDR3 comprises 17 residues. Germline loops: CDR1 SGHAT, CDR2 FQNNGV. V gave up 7 bases and J gave up 2 bases; unmatched junction bases: 14. This chain links TRBV11-2 with TRBJ2-5; 9 bases are shared with TRBD2. This clonotype originated in a woman aged 40 to 49 in good health. Source material: blood. The DNA for the CDR3 is TGTGCCAGCAAATCCGCCGCGAGCGGGGGGCGACAAGAGACCCAGTACTTC. Translating it yields CASKSAASGGRQETQYF.